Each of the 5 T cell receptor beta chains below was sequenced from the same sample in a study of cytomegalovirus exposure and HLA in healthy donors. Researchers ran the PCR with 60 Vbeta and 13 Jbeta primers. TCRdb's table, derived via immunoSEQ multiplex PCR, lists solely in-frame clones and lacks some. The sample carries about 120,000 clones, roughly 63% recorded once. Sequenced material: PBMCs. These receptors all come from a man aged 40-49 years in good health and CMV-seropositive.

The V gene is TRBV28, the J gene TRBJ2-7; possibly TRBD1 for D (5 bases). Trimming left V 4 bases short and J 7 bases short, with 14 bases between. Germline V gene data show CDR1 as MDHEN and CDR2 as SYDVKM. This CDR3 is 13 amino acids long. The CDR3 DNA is TGTGCCAGCAGTTCCCCGACAGTAGGAGAGCAGTACTTC. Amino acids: CASSSPTVGEQYF.

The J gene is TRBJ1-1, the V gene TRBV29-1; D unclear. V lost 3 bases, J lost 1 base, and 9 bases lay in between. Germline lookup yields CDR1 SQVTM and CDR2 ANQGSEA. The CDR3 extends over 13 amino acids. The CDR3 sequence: CSVDYGGNTEAFF. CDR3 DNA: TGCAGCGTTGATTACGGAGGGAACACTGAAGCTTTCTTT.

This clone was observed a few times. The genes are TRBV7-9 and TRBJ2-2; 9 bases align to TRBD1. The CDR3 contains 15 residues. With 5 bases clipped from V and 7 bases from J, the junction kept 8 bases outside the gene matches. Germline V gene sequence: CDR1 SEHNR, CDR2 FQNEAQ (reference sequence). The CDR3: CASSGWTGDFGELFF. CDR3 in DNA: TGTGCCAGCAGCGGTTGGACAGGGGATTTCGGGGAGCTGTTTTTT.

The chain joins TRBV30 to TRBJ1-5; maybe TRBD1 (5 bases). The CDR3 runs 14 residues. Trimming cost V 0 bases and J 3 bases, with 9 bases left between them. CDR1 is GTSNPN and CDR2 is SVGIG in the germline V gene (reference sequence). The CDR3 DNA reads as TGTGCCTGGAGTGTAACAGGATTCAATCAGCCCCAGCATTTT. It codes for CAWSVTGFNQPQHF.

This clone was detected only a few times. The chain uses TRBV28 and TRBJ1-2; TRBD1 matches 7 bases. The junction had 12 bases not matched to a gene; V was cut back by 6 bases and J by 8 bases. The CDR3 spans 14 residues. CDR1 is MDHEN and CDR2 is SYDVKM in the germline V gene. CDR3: CASRLQGPEWGYTF. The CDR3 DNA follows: TGTGCCAGCAGGTTACAGGGGCCGGAGTGGGGCTACACCTTC.